This T cell receptor (beta chain) is drawn from a study of post-analysis software for immune sequencing data. Each TCR beta cDNA library carried unique molecular identifiers. In TCRdb, the PCR reads were re-called with MiXCR into one record per CDR3 protein. The sample holds 150,000 to 200,000 distinct CDR3 sequences, around 36% seen once. This receptor was taken from a girl between 10 and 17 years old with multiple sclerosis. This sample comprised blood, obtained after autologous hematopoietic stem cell transplantation.

The CDR3 DNA follows: TGCAGTGCTAGAGATCGGTCTAGCGGGGCGTCCTGGGATACGCAGTATTTT. Translation gives CSARDRSSGASWDTQYF. This chain connects TRBV20-1 to TRBJ2-3, with TRBD2 identical over 9 bases. The V segment lost 0 bases and the J segment 6 bases; nucleotides outside the gene matches: 13. Germline V gene sequence: CDR1 DFQATT, CDR2 SNEGSKA (reference sequence). This CDR3 region has 17 residues.